The present entry profiles one TCR beta chain with its context. Its specific antigen is unknown. Base qualities are missing; no much larger clone stands one base away. TCRbeta CDR3 regions were amplified from genomic DNA using the immunoSEQ Assay, a bias-controlled multiplex PCR. In the source study's methods: Within the assay, amplification of reference gene primers was used to estimate how many nucleated cells each sample contained. To quantify the absolute abundance of each unique TCRbeta CDR3 rearrangement, sequence reads were collapsed and filtered. For each sample, productive Simpson clonality was calculated as the square root of Simpson's diversity index across productive rearrangements. The immuneACCESS repertoire file appears here via TCRdb, limited to in-frame rearrangements. These files lack a portion of the clones; in checked studies, under half of the deficit traces to unresolved V genes, and the cause of the others is not known. V and J calls and clone size are those listed in that table; D and trimming were worked out from the DNA. The sample table holds 150,000 or so clones, of which around 89% were seen once. The ten largest clones capture roughly 13% of the sample.

CDR1 SGHRS and CDR2 YFSETQ are derived from the germline V gene. The germline ends are 8 bases apart after V is trimmed by 4 bases and J by 6 bases. Including the terminal cysteine and phenylalanine, the CDR3 comprises 12 residues. Only the CDR3 portion is preserved as DNA: 36 bases, with reading frame beginning at the first base. In Seattle, one collaborating source enrolled patients while the infection was active and tracked those patients longitudinally over the course of disease. The collaborating institutions used their own protocols to collect whole blood in K2EDTA tubes. For TCRbeta analysis, collaborators shipped samples in one of three forms: frozen whole blood, isolated PBMCs, or DNA extracted from either of those sample types. This specimen belongs to a study of blood T cell repertoires in COVID-19 (TCRdb year 2020). Looking at the study overall: Collaborator samples came from the United States, Italy and Spain and covered acute and convalescent phases of COVID-19. The repertoires were released in a freely available public database meant as a resource for research on the immune response to SARS-CoV-2. The samples were drawn from the first 160 participants of the ongoing ImmuneRACE study and from 950 to 1,500 subjects provided by 6 global collaborators. The prospective study material was composed of cDNA or gDNA derived from T cells, B-cell-depleted T cells, or PBMCs. A de-identified subject ID, COVID-19 status, age in years and sex were almost always included in the sample metadata. Where available, HLA class I and class II types were obtained from metadata supplied by the sample provider rather than from assay-based typing. Deeply sampled blood TCRbeta repertoires from subjects exposed to, actively infected with, or recovered from COVID-19 were included in the dataset.

Overall study results and their limits: The quantity of clinical and demographic metadata differed by source and by participant and was supplied without curation.

The receptor was isolated from a young man with COVID-19, enrolled during active disease. The chain is made from TRBV5-1 and TRBJ2-1; the D gene identity is not certain. Sequencing was performed on peripheral blood. CDR3 region: CASSQDANEQFF. The DNA is TGCGCCAGCAGCCAGGATGCCAATGAGCAGTTCTTC. Extended through the reference TRBV5-1 and TRBJ2-1 proteins, this CDR3 yields the full variable domain: KAGVTQTPRYLIKTRGQQVTLSCSPISGHRSVSWYQQTPGQGLQFLFEYFSETQRNKGNFPGRFSGRQFSNSRSEMNVSTLELGDSALYLCASSQDANEQFFGPGTRLTVL.